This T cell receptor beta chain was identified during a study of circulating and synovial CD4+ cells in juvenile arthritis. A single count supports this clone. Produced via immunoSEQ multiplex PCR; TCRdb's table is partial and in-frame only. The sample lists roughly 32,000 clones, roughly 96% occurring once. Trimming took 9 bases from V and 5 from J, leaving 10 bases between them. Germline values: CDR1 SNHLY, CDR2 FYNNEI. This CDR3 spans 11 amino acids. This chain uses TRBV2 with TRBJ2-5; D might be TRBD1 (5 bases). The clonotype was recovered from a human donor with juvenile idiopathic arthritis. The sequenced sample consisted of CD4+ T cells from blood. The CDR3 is CASSGAETQYF. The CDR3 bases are TGTGCCAGTTCTGGGGCGGAGACCCAGTACTTC.